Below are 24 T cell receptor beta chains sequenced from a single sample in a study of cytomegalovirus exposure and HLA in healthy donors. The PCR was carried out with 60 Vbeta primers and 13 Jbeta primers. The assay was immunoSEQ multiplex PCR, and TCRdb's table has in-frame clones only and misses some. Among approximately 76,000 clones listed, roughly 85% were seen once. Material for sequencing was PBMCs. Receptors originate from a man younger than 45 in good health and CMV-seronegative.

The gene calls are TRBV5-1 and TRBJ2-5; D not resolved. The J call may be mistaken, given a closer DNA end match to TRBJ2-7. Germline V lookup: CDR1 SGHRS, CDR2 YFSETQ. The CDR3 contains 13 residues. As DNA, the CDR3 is TGCGCCAGCAGCTTGGACGGGTTCTACGAGCAGTACTTC. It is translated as CASSLDGFYEQYF.

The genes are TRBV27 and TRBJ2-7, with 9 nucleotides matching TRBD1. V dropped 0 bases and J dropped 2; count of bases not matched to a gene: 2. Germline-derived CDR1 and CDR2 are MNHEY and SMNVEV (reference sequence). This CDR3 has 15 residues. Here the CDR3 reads CASSLSGTGTYEQYF. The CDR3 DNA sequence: TGTGCCAGCAGTTTATCGGGGACAGGGACCTACGAGCAGTACTTC.

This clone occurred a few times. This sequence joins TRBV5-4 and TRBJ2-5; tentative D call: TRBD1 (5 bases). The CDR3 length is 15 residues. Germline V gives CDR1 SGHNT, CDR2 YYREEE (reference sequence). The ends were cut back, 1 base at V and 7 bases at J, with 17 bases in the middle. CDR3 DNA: TGTGCCAGCAGCTTGTCGCAGGGTGATTGGGGGACCCAGTACTTC. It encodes CASSLSQGDWGTQYF.

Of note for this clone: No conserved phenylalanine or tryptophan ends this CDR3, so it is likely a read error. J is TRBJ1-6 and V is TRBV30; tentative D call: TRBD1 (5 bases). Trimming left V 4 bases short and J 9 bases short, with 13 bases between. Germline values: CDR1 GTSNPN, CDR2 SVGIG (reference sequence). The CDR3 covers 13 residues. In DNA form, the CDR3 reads TGTGCCTGGACAAGGACATTCTCTTCACCCCTCCACTCT. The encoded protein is CAWTRTFSSPLHS.

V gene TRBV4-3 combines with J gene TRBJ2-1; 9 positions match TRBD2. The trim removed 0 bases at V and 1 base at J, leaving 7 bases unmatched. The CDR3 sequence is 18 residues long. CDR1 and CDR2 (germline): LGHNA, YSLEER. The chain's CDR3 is CASSQDLKLAGSYNEQFF. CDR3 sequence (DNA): TGCGCCAGCAGCCAAGATCTTAAGCTAGCGGGGTCCTACAATGAGCAGTTCTTC.

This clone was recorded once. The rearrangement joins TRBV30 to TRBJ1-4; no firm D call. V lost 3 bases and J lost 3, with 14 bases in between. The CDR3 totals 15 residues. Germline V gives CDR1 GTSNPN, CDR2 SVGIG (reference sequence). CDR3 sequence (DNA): TGTGCCTGGAGCTCCGATCGGAGGGCTAATGAAAAACTGTTTTTT. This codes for CAWSSDRRANEKLFF.

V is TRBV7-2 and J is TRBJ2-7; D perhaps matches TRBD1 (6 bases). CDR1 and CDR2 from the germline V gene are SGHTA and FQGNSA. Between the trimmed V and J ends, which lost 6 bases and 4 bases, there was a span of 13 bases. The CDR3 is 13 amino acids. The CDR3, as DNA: TGTGCCAGCAGACAGGGACCCCCTTACGAGCAGTACTTC. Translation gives CASRQGPPYEQYF.

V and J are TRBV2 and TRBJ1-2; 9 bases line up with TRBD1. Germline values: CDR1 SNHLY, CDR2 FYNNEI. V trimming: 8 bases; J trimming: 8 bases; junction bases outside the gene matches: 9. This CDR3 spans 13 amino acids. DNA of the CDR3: TGTGCCAGCGGGGACAGGGACCCCGGGGGCTACACCTTC. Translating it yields CASGDRDPGGYTF.

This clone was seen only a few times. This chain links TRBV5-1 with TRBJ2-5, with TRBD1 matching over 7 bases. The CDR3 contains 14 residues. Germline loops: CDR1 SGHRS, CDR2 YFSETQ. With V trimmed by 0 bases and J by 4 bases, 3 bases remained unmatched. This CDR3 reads CASSLATGRETQYF. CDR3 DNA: TGCGCCAGCAGCTTGGCGACAGGGCGAGAGACCCAGTACTTC.

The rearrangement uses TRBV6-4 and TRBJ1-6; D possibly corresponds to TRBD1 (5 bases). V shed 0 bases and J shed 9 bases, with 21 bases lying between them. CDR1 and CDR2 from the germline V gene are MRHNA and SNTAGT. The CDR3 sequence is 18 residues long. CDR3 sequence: CASSDSTYANPGASPLHF. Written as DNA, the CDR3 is TGTGCCAGCAGTGACTCGACATACGCGAATCCTGGGGCTTCACCCCTCCACTTT.

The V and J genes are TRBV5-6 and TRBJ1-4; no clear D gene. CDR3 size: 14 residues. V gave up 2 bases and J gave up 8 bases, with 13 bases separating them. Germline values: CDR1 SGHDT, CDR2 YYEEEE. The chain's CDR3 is CASSLEGGEEKLFF. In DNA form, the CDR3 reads TGTGCCAGCAGCTTAGAAGGTGGAGAGGAAAAACTGTTTTTT.

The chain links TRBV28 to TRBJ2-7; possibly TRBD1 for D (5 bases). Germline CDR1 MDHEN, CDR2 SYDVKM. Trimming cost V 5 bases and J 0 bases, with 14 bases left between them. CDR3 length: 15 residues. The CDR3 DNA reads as TGTGCCAGCAGTCCCCGACAGACCAGCTCCTACGAGCAGTACTTC. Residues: CASSPRQTSSYEQYF.

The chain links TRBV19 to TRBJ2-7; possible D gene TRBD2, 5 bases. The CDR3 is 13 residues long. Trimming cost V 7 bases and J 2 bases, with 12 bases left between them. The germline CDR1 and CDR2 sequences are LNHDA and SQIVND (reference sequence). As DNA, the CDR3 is TGTGCCAGTATGCGGACTGGGGCCTACGAGCAGTACTTC. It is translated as CASMRTGAYEQYF. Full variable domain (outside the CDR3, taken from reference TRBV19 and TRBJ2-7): DGGITQSPKYLFRKEGQNVTLSCEQNLNHDAMYWYRQDPGQGLRLIYYSQIVNDFQKGDIAEGYSVSREKKESFPLTVTSAQKNPTAFYLCASMRTGAYEQYFGPGTRLTVT.

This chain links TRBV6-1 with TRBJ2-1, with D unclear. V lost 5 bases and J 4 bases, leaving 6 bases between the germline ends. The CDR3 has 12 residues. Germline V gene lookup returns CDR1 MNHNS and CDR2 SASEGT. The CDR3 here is CASSSRYNEQFF. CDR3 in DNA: TGTGCCAGCAGTAGTCGGTACAATGAGCAGTTCTTC.

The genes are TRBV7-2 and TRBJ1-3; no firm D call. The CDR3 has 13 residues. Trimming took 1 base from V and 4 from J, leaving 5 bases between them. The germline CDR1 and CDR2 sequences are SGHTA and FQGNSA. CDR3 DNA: TGTGCCAGCAGCTTAGGGCGGGGAAACACCATATATTTT. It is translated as CASSLGRGNTIYF. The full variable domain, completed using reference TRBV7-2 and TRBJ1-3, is GAGVSQSPSNKVTEKGKDVELRCDPISGHTALYWYRQSLGQGLEFLIYFQGNSAPDKSGLPSDRFSAERTGGSVSTLTIQRTQQEDSAVYLCASSLGRGNTIYFGEGSWLTVV.

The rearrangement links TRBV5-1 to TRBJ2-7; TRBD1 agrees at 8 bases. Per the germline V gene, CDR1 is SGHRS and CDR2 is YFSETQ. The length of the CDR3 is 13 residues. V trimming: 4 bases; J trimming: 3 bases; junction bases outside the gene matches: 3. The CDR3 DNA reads TGCGCCAGCAGCACCGGACAGGGCTACGAGCAGTACTTC. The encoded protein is CASSTGQGYEQYF. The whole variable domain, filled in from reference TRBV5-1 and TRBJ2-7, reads KAGVTQTPRYLIKTRGQQVTLSCSPISGHRSVSWYQQTPGQGLQFLFEYFSETQRNKGNFPGRFSGRQFSNSRSEMNVSTLELGDSALYLCASSTGQGYEQYFGPGTRLTVT.

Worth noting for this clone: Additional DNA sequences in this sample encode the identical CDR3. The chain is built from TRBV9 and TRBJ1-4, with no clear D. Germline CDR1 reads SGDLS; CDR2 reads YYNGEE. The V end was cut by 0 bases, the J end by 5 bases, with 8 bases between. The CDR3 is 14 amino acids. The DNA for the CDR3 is TGTGCCAGCAGCGTAGGAACAGTGAATGAAAAACTGTTTTTT. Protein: CASSVGTVNEKLFF. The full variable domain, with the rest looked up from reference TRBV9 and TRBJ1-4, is DSGVTQTPKHLITATGQRVTLRCSPRSGDLSVYWYQQSLDQGLQFLIQYYNGEERAKGNILERFSAQQFPDLHSELNLSSLELGDSALYFCASSVGTVNEKLFFGSGTQLSVL.

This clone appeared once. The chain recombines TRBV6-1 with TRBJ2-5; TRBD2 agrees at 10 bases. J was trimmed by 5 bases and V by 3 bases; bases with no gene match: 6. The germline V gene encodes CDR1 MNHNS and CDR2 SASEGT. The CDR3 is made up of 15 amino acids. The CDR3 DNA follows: TGTGCCAGCAGTGAGGCTAGCGGGAGCCGGGAGACCCAGTACTTC. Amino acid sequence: CASSEASGSRETQYF.

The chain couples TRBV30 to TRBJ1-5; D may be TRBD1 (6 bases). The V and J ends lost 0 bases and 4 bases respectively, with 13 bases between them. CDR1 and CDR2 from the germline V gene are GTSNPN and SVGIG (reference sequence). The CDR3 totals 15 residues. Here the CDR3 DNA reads TGTGCCTGGAGTGTGCAGGGGAGTAGGAATCAGCCCCAGCATTTT. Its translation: CAWSVQGSRNQPQHF.

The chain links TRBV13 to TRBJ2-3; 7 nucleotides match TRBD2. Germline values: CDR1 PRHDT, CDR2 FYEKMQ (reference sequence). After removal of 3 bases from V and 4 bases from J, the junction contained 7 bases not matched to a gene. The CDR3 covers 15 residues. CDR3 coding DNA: TGTGCCAGCAGCTTCGGCGGGACTACAGCAGATACGCAGTATTTT. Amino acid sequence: CASSFGGTTADTQYF.

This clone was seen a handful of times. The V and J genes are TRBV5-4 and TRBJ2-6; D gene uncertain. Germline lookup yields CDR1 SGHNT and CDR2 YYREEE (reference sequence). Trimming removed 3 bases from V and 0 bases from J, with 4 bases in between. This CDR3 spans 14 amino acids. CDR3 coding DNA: TGTGCCAGCAGCTCCTACTCTGGGGCCAACGTCCTGACTTTC. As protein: CASSSYSGANVLTF.

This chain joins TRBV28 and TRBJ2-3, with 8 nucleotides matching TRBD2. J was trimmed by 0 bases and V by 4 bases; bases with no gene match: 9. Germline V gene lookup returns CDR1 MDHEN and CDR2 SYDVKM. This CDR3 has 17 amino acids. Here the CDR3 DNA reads TGTGCCAGCAGTTCCCCCCGTAGCGGGGCAAGCACAGATACGCAGTATTTT. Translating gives CASSSPRSGASTDTQYF.

The CDR3 DNA reads as TGCGCCAGCACCCCACAGGGACAGTCGACTGGAAACACCATATATTTT. Amino acids: CASTPQGQSTGNTIYF. The chain combines TRBV5-1 with TRBJ1-3; the match to TRBD1 covers 7 bases. This CDR3 has 16 residues. CDR1 SGHRS and CDR2 YFSETQ come from the germline V gene. Trimming cost V 6 bases and J 2 bases; bases outside gene matches: 11.

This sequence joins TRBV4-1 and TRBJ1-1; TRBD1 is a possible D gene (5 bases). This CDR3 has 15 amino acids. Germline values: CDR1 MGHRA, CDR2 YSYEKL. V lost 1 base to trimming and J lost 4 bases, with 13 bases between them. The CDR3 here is CASSQVQGMGTEAFF. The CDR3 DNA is TGCGCCAGCAGCCAAGTGCAGGGTATGGGCACTGAAGCTTTCTTT.